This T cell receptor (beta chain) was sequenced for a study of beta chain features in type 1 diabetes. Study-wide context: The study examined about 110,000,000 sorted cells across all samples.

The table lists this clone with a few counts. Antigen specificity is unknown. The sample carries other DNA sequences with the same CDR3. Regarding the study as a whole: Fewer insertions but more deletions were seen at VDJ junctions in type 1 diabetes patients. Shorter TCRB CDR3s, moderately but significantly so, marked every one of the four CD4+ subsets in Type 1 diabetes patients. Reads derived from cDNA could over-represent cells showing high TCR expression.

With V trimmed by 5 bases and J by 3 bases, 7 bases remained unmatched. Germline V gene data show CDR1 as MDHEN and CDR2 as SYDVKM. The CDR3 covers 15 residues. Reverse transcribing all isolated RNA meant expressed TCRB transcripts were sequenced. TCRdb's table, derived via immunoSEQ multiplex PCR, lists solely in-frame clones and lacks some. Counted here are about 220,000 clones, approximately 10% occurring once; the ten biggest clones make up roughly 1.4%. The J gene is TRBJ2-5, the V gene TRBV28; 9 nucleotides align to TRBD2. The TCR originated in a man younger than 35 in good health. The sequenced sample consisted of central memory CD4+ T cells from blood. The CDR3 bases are TGTGCCAGCAGTCCGCGGGGACTAGCAGAAGAGACCCAGTACTTC. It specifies CASSPRGLAEETQYF.